Presented here are 18 T cell receptor beta chains from one specimen sequenced in a study of response to subunit inactivated influenza vaccine. TCRdb reanalysed the RT-PCR reads using MiXCR and keeps one entry per CDR3 protein. There are over 150,000 distinct CDR3 sequences in the sample; approximately 12% occur only once, and about a third lies in the top ten. The sample in question was CD8+ T cells sorted from PBMCs, obtained about 24 months after vaccination. Receptors originate from a man aged 50 to 69 who received an inactivated influenza vaccine.

The chain employs TRBV4-3 and TRBJ2-1; 9 bases are a match to TRBD2. J was trimmed by 8 bases and V by 1 base; bases with no gene match: 9. Germline CDR1 is LGHNA and CDR2 is YSLEER. This CDR3 is 16 amino acids long. CDR3 residues: CASSQAQAGGSYEQFF. The CDR3 DNA sequence: TGCGCCAGCAGCCAAGCGCAGGCGGGAGGGTCATATGAGCAGTTCTTC.

The rearrangement joins TRBV29-1 to TRBJ2-2; tentative D call: TRBD2 (5 bases). The CDR3 consists of 12 residues. The V end lost 4 bases, the J end lost 6 bases, and 9 bases lay between the germline ends. From germline, CDR1 is SQVTM and CDR2 ANQGSEA. The DNA for the CDR3 is TGCAGCGTTGTCCGGCGGGCCGGGGAGCTGTTTTTT. Translating it yields CSVVRRAGELFF.

The chain is built from TRBV19 and TRBJ2-3, with 10 bases aligning to TRBD1. CDR3 size: 16 residues. The germline V gene has CDR1 LNHDA and CDR2 SQIVND (reference sequence). Trimming at V came to 3 bases and at J to 1 base, leaving 4 bases not matched to a gene. CDR3 protein: CASSIPGTGGTDTQYF. DNA of the CDR3: TGTGCCAGTAGTATCCCCGGGACAGGGGGCACAGATACGCAGTATTTT.

The V and J genes are TRBV7-2 and TRBJ2-2; 9 nucleotides align to TRBD2. CDR1 and CDR2 (germline): SGHTA, FQGNSA. This CDR3 region has 18 residues. J lost 4 bases, V lost 0 bases, and 9 bases had no gene match. The CDR3 coding sequence is TGTGCCAGCAGCTTAGCGGGTCCGGCGGGGGGGCCCACCGGGGAGCTGTTTTTT. This encodes CASSLAGPAGGPTGELFF.

The V call is TRBV5-1, the J call TRBJ2-7, with 7 bases aligning to TRBD1. With 2 bases clipped from V and 1 base from J, the junction kept 3 bases outside the gene matches. Looked up from germline, CDR1 is SGHRS and CDR2 is YFSETQ. The CDR3 runs 14 residues. The CDR3 coding sequence is TGCGCCAGCAGCTTCACAGGGGAATCCTACGAGCAGTACTTC. Its translation is CASSFTGESYEQYF.

The chain links TRBV2 to TRBJ2-3, with D perhaps being TRBD1 or TRBD2 (5 bases each). CDR1 is SNHLY and CDR2 is FYNNEI in the germline V gene. V lost 7 bases and J 4 bases, leaving 18 bases between the germline ends. This CDR3 region has 15 residues. CDR3 sequence reads: CASIPRDPDPDTQYF. Here the CDR3 DNA reads TGTGCCAGCATTCCCCGGGACCCGGACCCAGATACGCAGTATTTT.

This chain connects TRBV4-1 to TRBJ1-2; D ambiguous. This CDR3 is built from 15 residues. The V and J ends lost 0 bases and 5 bases respectively, with 13 bases between them. Germline V CDR1 and CDR2: MGHRA, YSYEKL. The CDR3 sequence is CASSQEVGTGYGYTF. The CDR3 DNA is TGCGCCAGCAGCCAAGAGGTTGGCACCGGTTATGGCTACACCTTC.

The J gene is TRBJ2-5, the V gene TRBV30, with D uncertain. Trimming took 2 bases from V and 1 from J, leaving 5 bases between them. Germline CDR1 is GTSNPN and CDR2 is SVGIG (reference sequence). The CDR3 covers 12 residues. The CDR3 DNA sequence: TGTGCCTGGAGTTACAGCCAAGAGACCCAGTACTTC. Its protein is CAWSYSQETQYF.

The V and J genes are TRBV4-3 and TRBJ2-1; the D is unclear. The CDR3 runs 14 residues. Germline CDR1 LGHNA, CDR2 YSLEER. Trimming took 1 base from V and 3 from J, leaving 7 bases between them. The CDR3 DNA reads as TGCGCCAGCAGCCAAGTTTCAGGCTACAATGAGCAGTTCTTC. It encodes CASSQVSGYNEQFF.

This clonotype was seen only a few times. The rearrangement joins TRBV2 to TRBJ2-7; 7 bases are a match to TRBD1. The ends lost 6 bases at V and 5 bases at J; junction bases unmatched: 10. Germline V gene lookup returns CDR1 SNHLY and CDR2 FYNNEI. This CDR3 is 14 amino acids long. The CDR3 region is CASRQERGPHEQYF. DNA of the CDR3: TGTGCCAGCAGGCAAGAGAGGGGGCCCCACGAGCAGTACTTC.

The chain has TRBV18 and TRBJ2-7; tentatively, D is TRBD1 (6 bases). This CDR3 has 14 residues. Germline loops: CDR1 KGHSH, CDR2 LQKENI. The ends were cut back, 3 bases at V and 5 bases at J, with 14 bases in the middle. CDR3 DNA sequence: TGTGCCAGCTCACCCGGGACATCCCTCAACGAGCAGTACTTC. It translates to CASSPGTSLNEQYF.

The chain recombines TRBV28 with TRBJ2-3, with 11 nucleotides matching TRBD2. The CDR3 consists of 18 residues. Unmatched junction bases numbered 9, after V lost 3 bases and J lost 1 base. CDR1 is MDHEN, CDR2 SYDVKM, per germline. This CDR3 reads CASSFLLAGAEGTDTQYF. The DNA of the CDR3 is TGTGCCAGCAGTTTTCTACTAGCGGGAGCCGAGGGCACAGATACGCAGTATTTT. Combining the CDR3 with reference TRBV28 and TRBJ2-3 gives the whole variable domain DVKVTQSSRYLVKRTGEKVFLECVQDMDHENMFWYRQDPGLGLRLIYFSYDVKMKEKGDIPEGYSVSREKKERFSLILESASTNQTSMYLCASSFLLAGAEGTDTQYFGPGTRLTVL.

This clonotype was counted many times. The rearrangement uses TRBV29-1 and TRBJ2-1; possibly TRBD2 for D (7 bases). The germline V gene has CDR1 SQVTM and CDR2 ANQGSEA. The V end lost 3 bases, the J end lost 8 bases, and 17 bases lay between the germline ends. The CDR3 is made up of 14 amino acids. The CDR3 loop reads CSVEGRGAIYEQFF. In DNA form, the CDR3 reads TGCAGCGTTGAGGGTCGGGGGGCAATCTATGAGCAGTTCTTC.

This clonotype has only a few counts. This sequence joins TRBV20-1 and TRBJ2-1; possibly TRBD2 for D (7 bases). V lost 0 bases and J 7 bases, leaving 16 bases between the germline ends. CDR1 is DFQATT and CDR2 is SNEGSKA in the germline V gene (reference sequence). The CDR3 length is 15 residues. The CDR3 coding sequence is TGCAGTGCTAGAGATGAGGGGGAGGGCGAGAATGAGCAGTTCTTC. This codes for CSARDEGEGENEQFF.

The chain employs TRBV4-2 and TRBJ2-3; 10 nucleotides align to TRBD2. The germline CDR1 and CDR2 sequences are LGHNA and YNFKEQ. The CDR3 length is 16 residues. V lost 0 bases to trimming and J lost 1 base; unmatched junction nucleotides: 1. CDR3: CASSQDLAGGTDTQYF. The CDR3 DNA reads TGTGCCAGCAGCCAAGATCTAGCGGGGGGCACAGATACGCAGTATTTT.

The rearrangement joins TRBV12-3 or TRBV12-4 to TRBJ1-1; possible D gene TRBD1, 6 bases. Trimming took off 4 bases at V and 6 bases at J, with 15 bases between the two ends. The CDR3 consists of 14 residues. The CDR3 protein is CASSSNQGRAEAFF. For the CDR3, the DNA is TGTGCCAGCAGTTCAAATCAGGGGAGGGCTGAAGCTTTCTTT.

This clonotype turned up a few times. In DNA, the CDR3 is TGTGCCAGCAGCGTAGGCGGGGGAGACACTGAAGCTTTCTTT. This translates into CASSVGGGDTEAFF. The chain carries TRBV9 and TRBJ1-1, with D tentatively TRBD1 (5 bases). The CDR3 is 14 amino acids. Germline CDR1 and CDR2: SGDLS and YYNGEE. Trimming shortened V by 0 bases and J by 3 bases, and 9 bases separated the two germline ends.

This clonotype was counted a few times. The chain is built from TRBV7-9 and TRBJ2-4; the D gene is possibly TRBD1 (7 bases). CDR3 size: 14 residues. In germline, CDR1 is SEHNR, CDR2 FQNEAQ (reference sequence). V dropped 5 bases and J dropped 4 bases, with 12 bases sitting between them. The CDR3 DNA is TGTGCCAGCAGCCCCCAGGGGGGTAAAAACATTCAGTACTTC. It translates to CASSPQGGKNIQYF.